This T cell receptor beta chain emerged from a study of T cells after yellow fever vaccination. Looking at the study overall: Low-cell-number fractions underwent preparation using SMART-Seq v4 Ultra Low Input. Regarding the study as a whole: A large majority of primary-vaccination clones showed up again after the booster (under 98% CD4, 85% to 90% CD8). Weaker, the secondary response had a peak occurring faster, on day 5 versus 15.

TCRdb analysed the 5' RACE reads with MiXCR anew, one entry per CDR3 protein. The table lists some 560,000 distinct CDR3 sequences, 19% of them singletons. A remark on this clonotype: The antigen is unknown.

The specimen comprised PBMCs, sampled 15 days after the yellow fever booster vaccination. The TCR sequence derives from a man between 25 and 39 years old who received the YFV17D yellow fever vaccine.

The CDR3 nucleotides read TGTGCCAGCAGTTTAGGGACTAGTGGTGCGCTTCTGTCCTACAATGAGCAGTTCTTC. Amino acid sequence: CASSLGTSGALLSYNEQFF. This chain joins TRBV12-3 or TRBV12-4 and TRBJ2-1; 7 bases are shared with TRBD2. The ends lost 1 base at V and 1 base at J; junction bases unmatched: 13. CDR3 size: 19 residues.